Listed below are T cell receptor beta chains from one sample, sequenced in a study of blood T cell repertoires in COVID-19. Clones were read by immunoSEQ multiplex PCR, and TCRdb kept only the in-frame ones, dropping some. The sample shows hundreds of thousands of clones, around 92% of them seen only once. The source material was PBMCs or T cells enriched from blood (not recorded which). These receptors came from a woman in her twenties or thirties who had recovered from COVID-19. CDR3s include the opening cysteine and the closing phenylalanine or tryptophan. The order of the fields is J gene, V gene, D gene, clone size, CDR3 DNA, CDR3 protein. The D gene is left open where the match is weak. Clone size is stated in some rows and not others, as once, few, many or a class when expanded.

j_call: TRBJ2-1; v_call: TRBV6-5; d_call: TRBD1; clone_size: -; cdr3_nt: TGTGCCAGCAGCCGGGACAGGGGGAACAATGAGCAGTTCTTC; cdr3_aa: CASSRDRGNNEQFF
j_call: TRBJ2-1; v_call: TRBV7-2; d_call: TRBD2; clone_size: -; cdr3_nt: TGTGCCAGCAGCCCGGGGGAGGGGACTAGCGGGGTCAATGAGCAGTTCTTC; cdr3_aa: CASSPGEGTSGVNEQFF
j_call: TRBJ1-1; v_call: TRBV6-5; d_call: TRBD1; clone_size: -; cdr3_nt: TGTGCCAGCAGTTACTTACCGGGACAGGGGAAAACTGAAGCTTTCTTT; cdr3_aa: CASSYLPGQGKTEAFF
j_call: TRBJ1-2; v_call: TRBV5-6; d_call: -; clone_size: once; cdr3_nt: TGTGCCAGCAGCTCACTAGGGGCGGGGTATGGCTACACCTTC; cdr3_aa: CASSSLGAGYGYTF
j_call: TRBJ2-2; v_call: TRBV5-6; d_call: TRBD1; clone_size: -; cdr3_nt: TGTGCCAGCAGCCCCAGGACAGGGGGCAGGGGCGGGGAGCTGTTTTTT; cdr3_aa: CASSPRTGGRGGELFF
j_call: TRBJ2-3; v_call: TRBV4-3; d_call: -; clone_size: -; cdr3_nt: TGCGCCAGCAGCCAAGATCCGCGGGCGGGCACAGATACGCAGTATTTT; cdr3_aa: CASSQDPRAGTDTQYF
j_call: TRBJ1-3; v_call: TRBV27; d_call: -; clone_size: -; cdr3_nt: TGTGCCAGCAGTTTATCCCCAGTCTCTGGAAACACCATATATTTT; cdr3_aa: CASSLSPVSGNTIYF
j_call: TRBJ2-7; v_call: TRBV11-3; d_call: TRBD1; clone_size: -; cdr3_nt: TGTGCCAGCAGCCCGGGGACAGGGCCCCTTTACGAGCAGTACTTC; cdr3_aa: CASSPGTGPLYEQYF
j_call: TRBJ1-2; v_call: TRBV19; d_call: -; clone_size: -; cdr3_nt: TGTGCCAGTAGTACGCAGGTGGGGGGTCCCTGGACGACCTATGGCTACACCTTC; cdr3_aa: CASSTQVGGPWTTYGYTF
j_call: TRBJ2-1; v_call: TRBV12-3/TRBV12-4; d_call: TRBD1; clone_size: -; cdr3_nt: TGTGCCAGCAGTTTAGATGGGACAGGTTACCAGTTCTTC; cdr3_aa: CASSLDGTGYQFF
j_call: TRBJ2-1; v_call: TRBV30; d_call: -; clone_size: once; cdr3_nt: TGTGCCTGGAGTGTACTTAGTGGAAGGCGGTGGGATGAGCAGTTCTTC; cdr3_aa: CAWSVLSGRRWDEQFF
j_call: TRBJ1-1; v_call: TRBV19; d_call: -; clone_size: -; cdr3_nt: TGTGCCAGTAAGGGTACGGGACACACAAGTTCCTTCACTGAAGCTTTCTTT; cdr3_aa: CASKGTGHTSSFTEAFF
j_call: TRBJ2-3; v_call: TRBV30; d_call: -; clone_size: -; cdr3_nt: TGTGCCTGGAGCGGCCCCCGTCTAGCCGAGGGCACAGATACGCAGTATTTT; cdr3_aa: CAWSGPRLAEGTDTQYF
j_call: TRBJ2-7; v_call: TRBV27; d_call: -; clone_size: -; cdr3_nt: TGTGCCAGCAGTTTCAGATCACCCTACGAGCAGTACTTC; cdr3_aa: CASSFRSPYEQYF
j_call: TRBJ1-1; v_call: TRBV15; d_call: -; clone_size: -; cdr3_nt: TGTGCCACCAGCAGAGTGGGCAGAGCGAACACTGAAGCTTTCTTT; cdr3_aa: CATSRVGRANTEAFF
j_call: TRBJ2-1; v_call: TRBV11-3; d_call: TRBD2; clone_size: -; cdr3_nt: TGTGCCAGCAGCTCTGAGCGGGAGGGCCGGAATGAGCAGTTCTTC; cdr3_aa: CASSSEREGRNEQFF
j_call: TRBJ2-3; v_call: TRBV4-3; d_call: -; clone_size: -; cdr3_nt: TGCGCCAGCAGCCAAGAGAATTATAGGAGGGATACGCAGTATTTT; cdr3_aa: CASSQENYRRDTQYF
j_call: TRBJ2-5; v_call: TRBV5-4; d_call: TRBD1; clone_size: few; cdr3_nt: TGTGCCAGCAGCTTGGCCGACAGGGACAGTGGTAAGACCCAGTACTTC; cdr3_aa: CASSLADRDSGKTQYF